Below are 15 T cell receptor beta chains sequenced from a single sample in a study of blood T cells in healthy people across ages. A sample-barcoded 5' primer and a J-beta primer mix were used in a second PCR of about 6 to 11 cycles. A single record per CDR3 protein comes from TCRdb applying MiXCR to the 5' RACE reads. The sample has around 1,500,000 distinct CDR3 sequences; 42% are singletons. The source material was blood. The receptor set was obtained from a woman aged 18-29 years in good health.

This clonotype was picked up a small number of times. The chain recombines TRBV10-3 with TRBJ2-5; 9 positions agree with TRBD1. V was pared by 3 bases and J by 7 bases, with 9 bases of the junction left unmatched. Germline lookup yields CDR1 ENHRY and CDR2 SYGVKD. The CDR3 totals 15 residues. The CDR3 reads CAISEHTGGQTTQYF. The CDR3 coding sequence is TGTGCCATCAGTGAACACACAGGGGGCCAGACGACCCAGTACTTC.

The chain carries TRBV4-1 and TRBJ2-5, with 7 bases aligning to TRBD2. Per the germline V gene, CDR1 is MGHRA and CDR2 is YSYEKL. The CDR3 consists of 16 residues. Unmatched junction bases numbered 21, after V lost 6 bases and J lost 11 bases. As DNA, the CDR3 is TGCGCCAGCAGTAAACCCGGGACTACACCCTACAATGAGCAGTACTTC. The encoded protein is CASSKPGTTPYNEQYF.

This clonotype showed up many times. This chain uses TRBV28 with TRBJ2-1, with TRBD1 matching over 7 bases. Germline values: CDR1 MDHEN, CDR2 SYDVKM. Trimming at V came to 8 bases and at J to 3 bases, leaving 4 bases not matched to a gene. The CDR3 is made up of 13 amino acids. CDR3: CASRQGGYNEQFF. DNA for the CDR3: TGTGCCAGCCGACAGGGTGGCTACAATGAGCAGTTCTTC.

The rearrangement joins TRBV4-2 to TRBJ2-3; TRBD2 agrees at 11 bases. With V trimmed by 0 bases and J by 2 bases, 4 bases remained unmatched. The CDR3 extends over 17 amino acids. Germline-derived CDR1 and CDR2 are LGHNA and YNFKEQ. In DNA, the CDR3 is TGTGCCAGCAGCCAAGATTCTAGCGGGGGGTCCACAGATACGCAGTATTTT. As protein: CASSQDSSGGSTDTQYF.

CDR3 in DNA: TGTGCCAGCAGTTTGCCGGGACTAGGACCAGATACGCAGTATTTT. Protein: CASSLPGLGPDTQYF. This chain joins TRBV28 and TRBJ2-3; 8 nucleotides align to TRBD2. The CDR3 is 15 residues long. J lost 4 bases, V lost 3 bases, and 6 bases had no gene match. CDR1 and CDR2 (germline): MDHEN, SYDVKM.

The chain combines TRBV27 with TRBJ1-4; no clear D gene. Trimming took off 8 bases at V and 8 bases at J, with 9 bases between the two ends. Germline CDR1 reads MNHEY; CDR2 reads SMNVEV (reference sequence). The CDR3 has 11 amino acids. CDR3 residues: CASGSWEKLFF. CDR3 DNA: TGTGCCAGCGGGTCATGGGAAAAACTGTTTTTT.

This clonotype has a handful of counts. This sequence joins TRBV5-1 and TRBJ1-1, with 8 bases that match TRBD1. The germline V gene has CDR1 SGHRS and CDR2 YFSETQ. V was clipped by 3 bases and J by 2 bases; unmatched bases: 6. The CDR3 covers 15 residues. CDR3 nucleotide sequence: TGCGCCAGCAGCTGGGGGGACAGGACCAACACTGAAGCTTTCTTT. It codes for CASSWGDRTNTEAFF.

The rearrangement links TRBV29-1 to TRBJ1-1; possibly TRBD1 for D (6 bases). The CDR3 is 13 residues long. V lost 6 bases to trimming and J lost 0 bases, with 11 bases between them. Per the germline V gene, CDR1 is SQVTM and CDR2 is ANQGSEA. As DNA, the CDR3 is TGCAGCGTCCAGGGGTTAATGAACACTGAAGCTTTCTTT. It specifies CSVQGLMNTEAFF.

V is TRBV5-1 and J is TRBJ2-5, with 13 bases lining up with TRBD2. Losses at the gene ends were 7 bases for V and 1 base for J; bases not matched to a gene: 4. Germline V gene data show CDR1 as SGHRS and CDR2 as YFSETQ. The CDR3 is 15 residues long. The DNA of the CDR3 is TGCGCCAGCGGGACTAGCGGGGCCGCCCAAGAGACCCAGTACTTC. Its protein is CASGTSGAAQETQYF.

The chain carries TRBV7-9 and TRBJ2-3; D unclear. From germline, CDR1 is SEHNR and CDR2 FQNEAQ (reference sequence). This CDR3 is built from 14 residues. V was clipped by 1 base and J by 2 bases, with 7 bases between them. CDR3 sequence: CASSLVSFTDTQYF. CDR3 coding DNA: TGTGCCAGCAGCTTAGTATCCTTCACAGATACGCAGTATTTT.

In its sample, this clonotype was seen once. A junction end diverges from the germline sequence, so it may reflect a read error. The gene calls are TRBV5-1 and TRBJ2-3; D ambiguous. The CDR3 has 11 residues. Germline V gene sequence: CDR1 SGHRS, CDR2 YFSETQ. The CDR3 coding sequence is TGCGCCAACAGCTTAGGAGATACGCAGTATTTT. Its protein is CANSLGDTQYF. Based on the CDR3 plus reference TRBV5-1 and TRBJ2-3, the full variable domain is KAGVTQTPRYLIKTRGQQVTLSCSPISGHRSVSWYQQTPGQGLQFLFEYFSETQRNKGNFPGRFSGRQFSNSRSEMNVSTLELGDSALYLCANSLGDTQYFGPGTRLTVL.

This clonotype showed up just a few times. V and J are TRBV28 and TRBJ2-5; 7 nucleotides agree with TRBD2. Germline loops: CDR1 MDHEN, CDR2 SYDVKM. The CDR3 covers 15 residues. The ends lost 1 base at V and 1 base at J; junction bases unmatched: 3. The CDR3 region is CASSLLRGSQETQYF. CDR3 coding DNA: TGTGCCAGCAGTTTATTGCGGGGGTCCCAAGAGACCCAGTACTTC.

V gene TRBV12-3 or TRBV12-4 combines with J gene TRBJ1-1, with D perhaps matching TRBD1 (6 bases). The CDR3 has 17 residues. Deletions cut 6 bases from V and 5 bases from J, with 25 bases between. CDR3 sequence (DNA): TGTGCCAGCAGACTTACAGGGAGCAAGTTGGTCGGAACTGAAGCTTTCTTT. Amino acids: CASRLTGSKLVGTEAFF.

This clonotype has more than one count but fewer than ten. The V call is TRBV10-3, the J call TRBJ2-5; 7 nucleotides match TRBD1. Matching the DNA end better, TRBJ2-7 makes the J call doubtful. The CDR3 loop spans 13 amino acids. Germline assignment: CDR1 ENHRY and CDR2 SYGVKD. CDR3 amino acids: CAISEQGIDEQYF. CDR3 DNA: TGTGCCATCAGTGAACAGGGGATAGACGAGCAGTACTTC.

This chain connects TRBV5-1 to TRBJ2-3; the match to TRBD2 covers 7 bases. Looked up from germline, CDR1 is SGHRS and CDR2 is YFSETQ. V was clipped by 7 bases and J by 0 bases; unmatched bases: 8. The CDR3 sequence is 15 residues long. CDR3: CASQRRGISTDTQYF. The CDR3, as DNA: TGCGCCAGCCAAAGGCGGGGGATTAGCACAGATACGCAGTATTTT.